Each of the 20 T cell receptor beta chains below was sequenced from the same sample in a study of blood T cell repertoires in COVID-19. Assay: immunoSEQ multiplex PCR; the TCRdb copy retains only in-frame clones and omits some. Among about 180,000 clones listed, roughly nine tenths were seen once. The sequenced sample consisted of peripheral blood. These receptors all come from a man between 65 and 85 years old with active or convalescent COVID-19.

The DNA for the CDR3 is TGCAGCGGGACTTCAGTGAACACTGAAGCTTTCTTT. Its translation is CSGTSVNTEAFF. The chain carries TRBV29-1 and TRBJ1-1; no definite D call. This CDR3 is built from 12 residues. Germline V CDR1 and CDR2: SQVTM, ANQGSEA. V was clipped by 7 bases and J by 0 bases, with 9 bases between them.

This clone has only a few counts. V is TRBV19 and J is TRBJ2-1; 12 nucleotides match TRBD2. This CDR3 has 15 amino acids. With 1 base clipped from V and 10 bases from J, the junction kept 5 bases outside the gene matches. Per the germline V gene, CDR1 is LNHDA and CDR2 is SQIVND (reference sequence). CDR3 amino acids: CASSIVLAGGEEQFF. CDR3 coding DNA: TGTGCCAGTAGTATAGTGCTAGCGGGAGGGGAAGAGCAGTTCTTC.

The V call is TRBV2, the J call TRBJ1-1, with 10 bases aligning to TRBD1. After removal of 8 bases from V and 6 bases from J, the junction contained 6 bases not matched to a gene. Germline-derived CDR1 and CDR2 are SNHLY and FYNNEI. The CDR3 is made up of 13 amino acids. This chain's CDR3 is CASEGQGIPEAFF. In nucleotides, the CDR3 is TGTGCCAGCGAGGGACAGGGGATCCCTGAAGCTTTCTTT.

The chain recombines TRBV19 with TRBJ1-1; D gene unclear. CDR3 size: 17 residues. CDR1 and CDR2 (germline): LNHDA, SQIVND (reference sequence). The V and J ends lost 7 bases and 2 bases respectively, with 23 bases between them. CDR3 sequence (DNA): TGTGCCAGTATCCCTCCCGGGTCCACCCGCTTTAACACTGAAGCTTTCTTT. Translated, it gives CASIPPGSTRFNTEAFF.

The V and J genes are TRBV7-9 and TRBJ2-1, with 16 nucleotides matching TRBD2. The CDR3 runs to 19 residues. V was pared by 1 base and J by 2 bases, with 5 bases of the junction left unmatched. Germline CDR1 is SEHNR and CDR2 is FQNEAQ (reference sequence). DNA of the CDR3: TGTGCCAGCAGCTTAGTGGGGACTAGCGGGAGGGCGCCCTACAATGAGCAGTTCTTC. It translates to CASSLVGTSGRAPYNEQFF.

This chain connects TRBV28 to TRBJ1-5; perhaps TRBD1 as D (5 bases). CDR1 MDHEN and CDR2 SYDVKM come from the germline V gene. The V gene lost 6 bases and the J gene lost 2 bases, with 14 bases spanning the gap. CDR3 length equals 15 residues. The DNA for the CDR3 is TGTGCCAGCAGAGGGGCTTCCATGGGCAATCAGCCCCAGCATTTT. The encoded protein is CASRGASMGNQPQHF.

The chain recombines TRBV6-5 with TRBJ2-2; maybe TRBD1 (6 bases). The germline gives CDR1 MNHEY, CDR2 SVGAGI. Trimming pared 7 bases from V and 3 bases from J, leaving 12 bases between. The CDR3 runs 14 residues. CDR3 nucleotides: TGTGCCAGCAAGGGGACAACCCACACCGGGGAGCTGTTTTTT. As protein: CASKGTTHTGELFF.

The J gene is TRBJ1-5, the V gene TRBV7-2; maybe TRBD1 (5 bases). There are 13 residues in the CDR3. In germline, CDR1 is SGHTA, CDR2 FQGNSA. V was clipped by 3 bases and J by 7 bases, with 10 bases between them. The CDR3 DNA is TGTGCCAGCAGCTTTGGCAGGGAACAGCCCCAGCATTTT. It encodes CASSFGREQPQHF. The variable domain in full, with the rest retrieved from reference TRBV7-2 and TRBJ1-5, is GAGVSQSPSNKVTEKGKDVELRCDPISGHTALYWYRQSLGQGLEFLIYFQGNSAPDKSGLPSDRFSAERTGGSVSTLTIQRTQQEDSAVYLCASSFGREQPQHFGDGTRLSIL.

The chain employs TRBV7-2 and TRBJ2-7, with D possibly being TRBD2 (5 bases). V was trimmed by 5 bases and J by 3 bases, leaving 11 bases between them. Germline V gene lookup returns CDR1 SGHTA and CDR2 FQGNSA. The CDR3 runs 13 residues. CDR3 coding DNA: TGTGCCAGCAGCCTTCGGACTGACTACGAGCAGTACTTC. Its translation: CASSLRTDYEQYF.

The rearrangement joins TRBV5-6 to TRBJ2-5; 7 nucleotides agree with TRBD1. The CDR3 extends over 15 amino acids. Unmatched junction bases numbered 7, after V lost 0 bases and J lost 5 bases. Per the germline V gene, CDR1 is SGHDT and CDR2 is YYEEEE. CDR3 region: CASSLVDRIEETQYF. DNA for the CDR3: TGTGCCAGCAGCTTGGTGGACAGGATAGAGGAGACCCAGTACTTC.

This CDR3 is CASGLVLGTLNTEAFF. The CDR3 DNA is TGTGCTAGTGGTTTGGTATTAGGGACACTGAACACTGAAGCTTTCTTT. The V and J genes are TRBV12-5 and TRBJ1-1, with D tentatively TRBD1 (6 bases). Trimming removed 0 bases at V and 0 bases at J, with 11 bases between. Germline CDR1 LGHNT, CDR2 FRNRAP. The length of the CDR3 is 16 residues.

The rearrangement links TRBV7-2 to TRBJ1-1, with TRBD1 as a possible D gene (5 bases). The CDR3 consists of 16 residues. The germline V and J ends were trimmed by 5 bases and 0 bases, with 16 bases remaining between them. Germline CDR1 SGHTA, CDR2 FQGNSA. DNA for the CDR3: TGTGCCAGCAGCCACGGGGGGGGAAGGGTGAACACTGAAGCTTTCTTT. This sequence encodes CASSHGGGRVNTEAFF.

The gene calls are TRBV7-2 and TRBJ2-1, with 12 bases fitting TRBD2. The CDR3 loop spans 17 amino acids. The V and J ends lost 1 base and 2 bases, in that order; junction bases with no gene match: 3. Germline V gene sequence: CDR1 SGHTA, CDR2 FQGNSA. The CDR3 DNA sequence: TGTGCCAGCAGCTTAGTACTAGCGGGAGGCCCCTACAATGAGCAGTTCTTC. It codes for CASSLVLAGGPYNEQFF.

As DNA, the CDR3 is TGCGCCAGCAGCTTGGAGGGACAGGAGGGCGGCTACACCTTC. Translated, it gives CASSLEGQEGGYTF. This rearrangement joins TRBV5-1 to TRBJ1-2; 8 bases line up with TRBD1. CDR1 and CDR2 (germline): SGHRS, YFSETQ. The CDR3 runs 14 residues. Trimming cost V 0 bases and J 8 bases; bases outside gene matches: 6.

In DNA form, the CDR3 reads TGTGCCAGTAGTATTTTTGTAGCGGGGAACAATGAGCAGTTCTTC. This translates into CASSIFVAGNNEQFF. The chain links TRBV19 to TRBJ2-1; 8 bases match TRBD2. The germline V gene has CDR1 LNHDA and CDR2 SQIVND (reference sequence). J lost 5 bases, V lost 3 bases, and 6 bases had no gene match. The CDR3 has 15 residues.

The chain couples TRBV28 to TRBJ1-2; TRBD1 agrees at 7 bases. Germline V lookup: CDR1 MDHEN, CDR2 SYDVKM. V was clipped by 7 bases and J by 5 bases; unmatched bases: 7. CDR3 length equals 13 residues. CDR3 sequence: CASTQGGGYGYTF. Written as DNA, the CDR3 is TGTGCCAGCACCCAGGGGGGTGGGTATGGCTACACCTTC.

The chain links TRBV5-1 to TRBJ2-2; TRBD2 aligns across 7 bases. The ends lost 0 bases at V and 6 bases at J; junction bases unmatched: 5. There are 15 residues in the CDR3. Germline values: CDR1 SGHRS, CDR2 YFSETQ. This CDR3 is CASSLEVTSSGELFF. DNA of the CDR3: TGCGCCAGCAGCTTGGAAGTGACTAGCTCCGGGGAGCTGTTTTTT.

V and J are TRBV2 and TRBJ1-2; maybe TRBD1 (6 bases). This CDR3 is 14 amino acids long. Germline CDR1 is SNHLY and CDR2 is FYNNEI. V was shortened by 4 bases and J by 6 bases, with 15 bases between the two germline ends. The CDR3 bases are TGTGCCAGCAGTGTTCAGGGGACGGAAGATGGCTACACCTTC. This sequence encodes CASSVQGTEDGYTF.

V and J are TRBV9 and TRBJ2-5; TRBD1 is a possible D gene (6 bases). Trimming left V 4 bases short and J 4 bases short, with 17 bases between. Germline lookup yields CDR1 SGDLS and CDR2 YYNGEE. There are 15 residues in the CDR3. The CDR3 protein is CASSTLGGVRETQYF. The DNA for the CDR3 is TGTGCCAGCAGCACGTTAGGGGGTGTGCGAGAGACCCAGTACTTC.

The chain employs TRBV18 and TRBJ1-6; 7 nucleotides align to TRBD1. Trimming took 7 bases from V and 10 from J; bases not matched to a gene: 10. The germline V gene has CDR1 KGHSH and CDR2 LQKENI. The CDR3 spans 14 residues. CDR3 coding DNA: TGTGCCAGCTTTCTCGGAACAGGGGTGTCACCCCTCCACTTT. Its translation: CASFLGTGVSPLHF.